A single sample gave rise to the 22 T cell receptor beta chains below, sequenced in a study of radiation and T cells in renal cell carcinoma. Time point in this sample: baseline pretreatment blood. Described treatment: 15 Gy SBRT to primary tumor, nephrectomy 4 weeks later. Produced via immunoSEQ multiplex PCR; TCRdb's table is partial and in-frame only. Here the sample spans more than 140,000 clones, over 80% being singletons. Here the sequenced sample was blood, taken from a patient whose treatment included radiotherapy and nephrectomy. These receptors were collected from a woman aged 45-60 years with renal cell carcinoma.

The J gene is TRBJ1-2, the V gene TRBV6-5, with D perhaps TRBD1 (5 bases). The CDR3 has 15 amino acids. The germline CDR1 and CDR2 sequences are MNHEY and SVGAGI. V was trimmed by 2 bases and J by 1 base, leaving 11 bases between them. The CDR3 sequence: CASSYVAGNNYGYTF. The CDR3 region has the DNA TGTGCCAGCAGTTACGTGGCAGGGAATAACTATGGCTACACCTTC.

This clone was seen more than once but under ten times. The J gene is TRBJ1-5, the V gene TRBV2, with a possible D match to TRBD1 (6 bases). The CDR3 consists of 12 residues. Deletions cut 11 bases from V and 4 bases from J, with 12 bases between. Looked up from germline, CDR1 is SNHLY and CDR2 is FYNNEI. In DNA, the CDR3 is TGTGCCCAGGGGCAGGGAAATCAGCCCCAGCATTTT. Translation gives CAQGQGNQPQHF.

The chain couples TRBV6-5 to TRBJ2-7, with a weak D call TRBD1 (5 bases). The CDR3 contains 13 residues. The germline V gene has CDR1 MNHEY and CDR2 SVGAGI. Trimming took off 5 bases at V and 4 bases at J, with 12 bases between the two ends. The CDR3 region has the DNA TGTGCCAGCAGTCGAGACAGAGCTTACGAGCAGTACTTC. Protein product: CASSRDRAYEQYF.

V usage is TRBV6-5 and J usage is TRBJ1-1; D possibly corresponds to TRBD1 (6 bases). Deletions cut 9 bases from V and 11 bases from J, with 16 bases between. CDR1 is MNHEY and CDR2 is SVGAGI in the germline V gene. CDR3 length equals 11 residues. The CDR3 loop reads CARGPAGEAFF. CDR3 in DNA: TGTGCCAGAGGACCCGCAGGGGAGGCTTTCTTT.

The gene calls are TRBV28 and TRBJ2-7; 8 nucleotides align to TRBD1. V shed 5 bases and J 0 bases; nucleotides not matched to a gene: 6. CDR1 and CDR2 (germline): MDHEN, SYDVKM. The CDR3 contains 15 residues. The CDR3: CASSPPGQVSYEQYF. In DNA form, the CDR3 reads TGTGCCAGCAGTCCGCCGGGACAGGTCTCCTACGAGCAGTACTTC. Complete variable domain (other parts from reference TRBV28 and TRBJ2-7): DVKVTQSSRYLVKRTGEKVFLECVQDMDHENMFWYRQDPGLGLRLIYFSYDVKMKEKGDIPEGYSVSREKKERFSLILESASTNQTSMYLCASSPPGQVSYEQYFGPGTRLTVT.

The chain couples TRBV7-2 to TRBJ1-2; possibly TRBD1 for D (6 bases). The CDR3 extends over 16 amino acids. The germline CDR1 and CDR2 sequences are SGHTA and FQGNSA. Between the trimmed V and J ends, which lost 2 bases and 4 bases, there was a span of 17 bases. In DNA, the CDR3 is TGTGCCAGCAGCTTAAGACGGGGGCAGTCCTCCTATGGCTACACCTTC. Translated: CASSLRRGQSSYGYTF. The whole variable domain, filled in from reference TRBV7-2 and TRBJ1-2, reads GAGVSQSPSNKVTEKGKDVELRCDPISGHTALYWYRQSLGQGLEFLIYFQGNSAPDKSGLPSDRFSAERTGGSVSTLTIQRTQQEDSAVYLCASSLRRGQSSYGYTFGSGTRLTVV.

The chain joins TRBV7-2 to TRBJ1-3, with D unclear. CDR3 size: 13 residues. Germline V CDR1 and CDR2: SGHTA, FQGNSA. V was shortened by 5 bases and J by 4 bases, with 9 bases between the two germline ends. The CDR3 DNA reads as TGTGCCAGCAGCCTGGCTGAGGGAAACACCATATATTTT. Translated, it gives CASSLAEGNTIYF.

This clone has just one count. This sample also contains other DNA sequences that code for the same CDR3. The J gene is TRBJ1-5, the V gene TRBV7-2; 9 nucleotides line up with TRBD1. The CDR3 sequence is 15 residues long. The J segment lost 6 bases and the V segment lost 5 bases, leaving 8 bases of the junction unmatched. Looked up from germline, CDR1 is SGHTA and CDR2 is FQGNSA. The CDR3 spells CASSLDRGYRQPQHF. CDR3 nucleotides: TGTGCCAGCAGCCTAGACAGGGGGTATCGTCAGCCCCAGCATTTT.

The DNA of the CDR3 is TGTGCCAGCAGTGCACCGGACCGGCCCACTCAGCCCCAGCATTTT. Amino acid sequence: CASSAPDRPTQPQHF. The chain links TRBV25-1 to TRBJ1-5; D ambiguous. CDR1 is MGHDK and CDR2 is SYGVNS in the germline V gene. The V end was cut by 4 bases, the J end by 6 bases, with 16 bases between. The CDR3 runs to 15 residues.

The chain carries TRBV9 and TRBJ2-3; D is ambiguous. This CDR3 region has 16 residues. Germline V gene sequence: CDR1 SGDLS, CDR2 YYNGEE. The ends were cut back, 0 bases at V and 3 bases at J, with 14 bases in the middle. CDR3 in amino acids: CASSVDGSPTTDTQYF. The CDR3 DNA follows: TGTGCCAGCAGCGTAGACGGTAGCCCTACGACAGATACGCAGTATTTT.

A single count supports this clone. This sequence joins TRBV7-3 and TRBJ2-5, with a possible D match to TRBD2 (7 bases). Germline V gene lookup returns CDR1 SGHTA and CDR2 FQGTGA. V lost 5 bases and J 5 bases, leaving 15 bases between the germline ends. This CDR3 spans 14 amino acids. This CDR3 is CASSPAGARETQYF. CDR3 sequence (DNA): TGTGCCAGCAGCCCTGCGGGGGCGCGGGAGACCCAGTACTTC.

J is TRBJ1-5 and V is TRBV5-5; D uncertain. Trimming took 4 bases from V and 6 from J, leaving 11 bases between them. The CDR3 has 13 amino acids. Germline V CDR1 and CDR2: SGHKS, YYEKEE (reference sequence). CDR3 residues: CASSPKEGQPQHF. The CDR3 DNA reads TGTGCCAGCAGCCCTAAGGAGGGTCAGCCCCAGCATTTT.

V usage is TRBV6-5 and J usage is TRBJ2-7; unclear D gene. The V and J ends lost 4 bases and 5 bases respectively, with 6 bases between them. This CDR3 spans 11 amino acids. Germline CDR1 reads MNHEY; CDR2 reads SVGAGI. The CDR3 DNA reads as TGTGCCAGCAGTTCGACGGACGAGCAGTACTTC. Translation: CASSSTDEQYF.

The chain employs TRBV7-2 and TRBJ1-3; a weak D match, TRBD1 (5 bases). With 1 base removed from V and 4 bases from J, the gap between germline ends came to 11 bases. The germline gives CDR1 SGHTA, CDR2 FQGNSA. This CDR3 has 15 amino acids. CDR3 region: CASSLDQGIGNTIYF. In DNA form, the CDR3 reads TGTGCCAGCAGCTTAGACCAGGGTATCGGAAACACCATATATTTT.

The V gene is TRBV6-1, the J gene TRBJ2-7, with D tentatively TRBD1 (6 bases). This CDR3 has 13 amino acids. The germline V gene has CDR1 MNHNS and CDR2 SASEGT. With 9 bases removed from V and 0 bases from J, the gap between germline ends came to 12 bases. The DNA for the CDR3 is TGTGCCAGTGACAGGCCCTCCTCCTACGAGCAGTACTTC. Translation: CASDRPSSYEQYF.

This clone appeared a few times. The chain has TRBV7-2 and TRBJ1-1; no reliable D call. Germline V gives CDR1 SGHTA, CDR2 FQGNSA. This CDR3 region has 12 residues. The V and J ends lost 3 bases and 1 base respectively, with 3 bases between them. CDR3 in DNA: TGTGCCAGCAGCTTCAGGAACACTGAAGCTTTCTTT. Encoded protein: CASSFRNTEAFF.

The rearrangement uses TRBV5-6 and TRBJ1-1; 9 bases are shared with TRBD1. V lost 6 bases to trimming and J lost 4 bases; unmatched junction nucleotides: 4. The CDR3 runs 13 residues. Germline V gene sequence: CDR1 SGHDT, CDR2 YYEEEE. In DNA form, the CDR3 reads TGTGCCAGCACCAAGACAGGGGGCACTGAAGCTTTCTTT. It codes for CASTKTGGTEAFF.

The rearrangement joins TRBV25-1 to TRBJ1-1, with a tentative D call TRBD1 (6 bases). CDR1 and CDR2 (germline): MGHDK, SYGVNS. Trimming took off 0 bases at V and 6 bases at J, with 14 bases between the two ends. The length of the CDR3 is 15 residues. CDR3 DNA: TGTGCCAGCAGTGAATACAGGGGCGCGGGCTCTGAAGCTTTCTTT. This gives the protein CASSEYRGAGSEAFF.

The chain joins TRBV19 to TRBJ1-2; D gene ambiguous. The CDR3 is made up of 14 amino acids. Deletions cut 7 bases from V and 0 bases from J, with 12 bases between. Germline V lookup: CDR1 LNHDA, CDR2 SQIVND (reference sequence). CDR3 in amino acids: CASTMGITNYGYTF. DNA of the CDR3: TGTGCCAGTACCATGGGGATAACTAACTATGGCTACACCTTC. The complete variable domain, with remaining parts taken from reference TRBV19 and TRBJ1-2, reads DGGITQSPKYLFRKEGQNVTLSCEQNLNHDAMYWYRQDPGQGLRLIYYSQIVNDFQKGDIAEGYSVSREKKESFPLTVTSAQKNPTAFYLCASTMGITNYGYTFGSGTRLTVV.

The chain combines TRBV9 with TRBJ2-1, with 14 bases lining up with TRBD2. CDR1 and CDR2 (germline): SGDLS, YYNGEE. The CDR3 has 15 amino acids. Germline trimming cut 3 bases from V and 9 bases from J; bases unmatched to any gene: 5. The CDR3 DNA follows: TGTGCCAGCAGCGATCGGGGACTAGCGGGAGCTGAGCAGTTCTTC. Protein: CASSDRGLAGAEQFF. The full variable domain, its missing parts supplied by reference TRBV9 and TRBJ2-1, is DSGVTQTPKHLITATGQRVTLRCSPRSGDLSVYWYQQSLDQGLQFLIQYYNGEERAKGNILERFSAQQFPDLHSELNLSSLELGDSALYFCASSDRGLAGAEQFFGPGTRLTVL.

This rearrangement joins TRBV9 to TRBJ2-5, with 7 bases fitting TRBD2. The ends lost 3 bases at V and 4 bases at J; junction bases unmatched: 12. This CDR3 has 16 residues. Germline loops: CDR1 SGDLS, CDR2 YYNGEE. CDR3 protein: CASSARDEREGETQYF. CDR3 bases: TGTGCCAGCAGCGCGAGGGACGAGAGGGAGGGAGAGACCCAGTACTTC.

In regard to this clone: This CDR3 fails to terminate in the conserved phenylalanine or tryptophan, so it likely reflects a read error. The DNA is omitted, as the CDR3 cannot be located on it reliably, and the CDR3 follows TCRdb's listing. The chain has TRBV4-3 and TRBJ1-3. CDR1 and CDR2 from the germline V gene are LGHNA and YSLEER. Termini included, the CDR3 measures 9 amino acids. The CDR3 sequence is CASSQAVLR.